These 17 T cell receptor beta chains came from one sample sequenced in a study of tumour-infiltrating T cells in Burkitt lymphoma. Only in-frame clones appear in the TCRdb table, and some are missing; sequencing was by immunoSEQ multiplex PCR. Here the sample spans roughly 4,500 clones, roughly a quarter being singletons. Sequenced sample: tumor tissue. All receptors derive from a human donor with diffuse large B-cell lymphoma.

This clone was seen a few times. For the CDR3, the DNA is TGTGCCATCAGAGGTACTGGACAGGGGGTGAACACTGAAGCTTTCTTT. As protein: CAIRGTGQGVNTEAFF. The J gene is TRBJ1-1, the V gene TRBV10-3; 10 bases agree with TRBD1. With V trimmed by 6 bases and J by 0 bases, 7 bases remained unmatched. This CDR3 comprises 16 residues. Germline CDR1 ENHRY, CDR2 SYGVKD.

The rearrangement joins TRBV7-9 to TRBJ2-1; no definite D call. CDR3 size: 17 residues. V lost 6 bases and J lost 3, with 21 bases in between. Germline V lookup: CDR1 SEHNR, CDR2 FQNEAQ (reference sequence). The CDR3 protein is CASSGEAYLSLYNEQFF. The CDR3 DNA reads as TGTGCCAGCAGTGGAGAGGCGTATCTGTCCCTCTACAATGAGCAGTTCTTC. The full variable domain, in which reference TRBV7-9 and TRBJ2-1 provide the parts outside the CDR3, is DTGVSQNPRHKITKRGQNVTFRCDPISEHNRLYWYRQTLGQGPEFLTYFQNEAQLEKSRLLSDRFSAERPKGSFSTLEIQRTEQGDSAMYLCASSGEAYLSLYNEQFFGPGTRLTVL.

This clone was picked up a small number of times. The rearrangement joins TRBV7-9 to TRBJ2-3; D not resolved. Germline-derived CDR1 and CDR2 are SEHNR and FQNEAQ (reference sequence). Trimming removed 1 base at V and 2 bases at J, with 10 bases between. The CDR3 is 15 residues long. The CDR3 DNA follows: TGTGCCAGCAGCTTAGGGTTCAGCATCACAGATACGCAGTATTTT. Encoded protein: CASSLGFSITDTQYF.

This clone was observed a few times. The gene calls are TRBV27 and TRBJ2-3; no clear D. V was cut by 0 bases and J by 0 bases, with 4 bases left in between. The CDR3 is 14 amino acids. The germline V gene encodes CDR1 MNHEY and CDR2 SMNVEV (reference sequence). CDR3 sequence (DNA): TGTGCCAGCAGTTTATCGTCTAGCACAGATACGCAGTATTTT. Encoded protein: CASSLSSSTDTQYF.

This clone was counted a few times. V gene TRBV9 combines with J gene TRBJ2-1; TRBD1 or TRBD2 may be the D gene (5 bases each). V was cut by 3 bases and J by 7 bases, with 17 bases left in between. The CDR3 is 15 amino acids. CDR1 and CDR2 from the germline V gene are SGDLS and YYNGEE. CDR3 sequence: CASSASGTDVNEQFF. DNA of the CDR3: TGTGCCAGCAGCGCATCCGGGACGGACGTAAATGAGCAGTTCTTC.

The V and J genes are TRBV2 and TRBJ2-5; 7 positions agree with TRBD1. V lost 8 bases to trimming and J lost 5 bases; unmatched junction nucleotides: 5. The CDR3 has 12 amino acids. Germline values: CDR1 SNHLY, CDR2 FYNNEI. The CDR3 DNA reads as TGTGCCAGCGCGACCAGGGGGGAGACCCAGTACTTC. Translation: CASATRGETQYF. The full variable domain, in which reference TRBV2 and TRBJ2-5 provide the parts outside the CDR3, is EPEVTQTPSHQVTQMGQEVILRCVPISNHLYFYWYRQILGQKVEFLVSFYNNEISEKSEIFDDQFSVERPDGSNFTLKIRSTKLEDSAMYFCASATRGETQYFGPGTRLLVL.

V gene TRBV15 combines with J gene TRBJ2-7; 7 nucleotides line up with TRBD2. V trimming: 1 base; J trimming: 4 bases; junction bases outside the gene matches: 4. Germline CDR1 is LNHNV and CDR2 is YYDKDF (reference sequence). The CDR3 has 14 residues. CDR3 in amino acids: CATSRGAGRYEQYF. CDR3 nucleotide sequence: TGTGCCACCAGCAGAGGGGCCGGGAGGTACGAGCAGTACTTC.

This chain joins TRBV10-3 and TRBJ2-1; possibly TRBD2 for D (5 bases). The CDR3 sequence is 16 residues long. The V and J ends lost 2 bases and 0 bases respectively, with 11 bases between them. Germline loops: CDR1 ENHRY, CDR2 SYGVKD. CDR3 DNA sequence: TGTGCCATCAGTGAGAAGGACTCAAGCTCCTACAATGAGCAGTTCTTC. Amino acid sequence: CAISEKDSSSYNEQFF.

V is TRBV28 and J is TRBJ1-1; D gene unclear. The CDR3 is 16 residues long. Trimming removed 2 bases from V and 8 bases from J, with 21 bases in between. Looked up from germline, CDR1 is MDHEN and CDR2 is SYDVKM. The CDR3 DNA follows: TGTGCCAGCAGTTTAGGAGGATCAGGACGTTCGGTCGAAGCTTTCTTT. Protein product: CASSLGGSGRSVEAFF.

The J gene is TRBJ2-1, the V gene TRBV7-9; TRBD2 agrees at 10 bases. This CDR3 comprises 15 residues. In germline, CDR1 is SEHNR, CDR2 FQNEAQ (reference sequence). V dropped 4 bases and J dropped 8; count of bases not matched to a gene: 8. CDR3 DNA sequence: TGTGCCAGCAGCTCTGAAGCGGGAGGGTGGGATGAGCAGTTCTTC. Its translation: CASSSEAGGWDEQFF.

The V and J genes are TRBV14 and TRBJ2-1; 11 positions match TRBD2. J was trimmed by 8 bases and V by 4 bases; bases with no gene match: 7. Germline loops: CDR1 SGHDN, CDR2 FVKESK. The CDR3 spans 15 residues. The CDR3 DNA follows: TGTGCCAGCAGCCTCGCTAGCGGGAGGACCGATGAGCAGTTCTTC. Its protein is CASSLASGRTDEQFF.

This clone was seen only a few times. The chain carries TRBV5-6 and TRBJ2-2, with 8 bases that match TRBD1. The length of the CDR3 is 16 residues. Germline V gene data show CDR1 as SGHDT and CDR2 as YYEEEE. V was pared by 3 bases and J by 6 bases, with 10 bases of the junction left unmatched. The CDR3 DNA reads TGTGCCAGCAGCTATCAGGGGGCTCTCGTCGCCGGGGAGCTGTTTTTT. This encodes CASSYQGALVAGELFF. Full variable domain (outside the CDR3, taken from reference TRBV5-6 and TRBJ2-2): DAGVTQSPTHLIKTRGQQVTLRCSPKSGHDTVSWYQQALGQGPQFIFQYYEEEERQRGNFPDRFSGHQFPNYSSELNVNALLLGDSALYLCASSYQGALVAGELFFGEGSRLTVL.

The genes are TRBV28 and TRBJ1-5; D remains ambiguous. Germline V gives CDR1 MDHEN, CDR2 SYDVKM. Trimming pared 7 bases from V and 0 bases from J, leaving 25 bases between. The CDR3 covers 19 residues. The CDR3 coding sequence is TGTGCCAGCACTTTCACCGGTTATCTCCATTGGGATAGCAATCAGCCCCAGCATTTT. Translation: CASTFTGYLHWDSNQPQHF. Together with reference TRBV28 and TRBJ1-5, the CDR3 gives the full variable domain: DVKVTQSSRYLVKRTGEKVFLECVQDMDHENMFWYRQDPGLGLRLIYFSYDVKMKEKGDIPEGYSVSREKKERFSLILESASTNQTSMYLCASTFTGYLHWDSNQPQHFGDGTRLSIL.

The CDR3 region has the DNA TGTGCCACCAGCAGGGCCGGGACATTTTCCTACGAGCAGTACTTC. This codes for CATSRAGTFSYEQYF. The chain is built from TRBV15 and TRBJ2-7, with D maybe TRBD1 (6 bases). Deletions cut 3 bases from V and 1 base from J, with 13 bases between. This CDR3 has 15 amino acids. Germline lookup yields CDR1 LNHNV and CDR2 YYDKDF (reference sequence).

The chain recombines TRBV2 with TRBJ2-1; TRBD2 aligns across 10 bases. V shed 2 bases, J shed 7 bases, and the junction held 8 bases outside the gene matches. Per germline, CDR1 SNHLY and CDR2 FYNNEI. CDR3 length: 16 amino acids. The CDR3 sequence: CASSEWASGSGNEQFF. In DNA, the CDR3 is TGTGCCAGCAGTGAATGGGCTAGCGGGAGTGGTAATGAGCAGTTCTTC.

The chain uses TRBV28 and TRBJ2-5; no firm D call. The V end lost 2 bases, the J end lost 4 bases, and 11 bases lay between the germline ends. Germline loops: CDR1 MDHEN, CDR2 SYDVKM. The CDR3 totals 14 residues. Here the CDR3 reads CASSLVVRSETQYF. The CDR3 DNA is TGTGCCAGCAGTTTAGTTGTCAGGTCAGAGACCCAGTACTTC.

The chain has TRBV28 and TRBJ1-1; D might be TRBD1 (5 bases). The CDR3 is 14 residues long. Deletions cut 6 bases from V and 1 base from J, with 12 bases between. CDR1 MDHEN and CDR2 SYDVKM come from the germline V gene. CDR3 DNA sequence: TGTGCCAGCAGGGAACTGGGACGGAACACTGAAGCTTTCTTT. This gives the protein CASRELGRNTEAFF.